The T cell receptor (beta chain) described here comes from a study of neurological immune-mediated disorders. Whole-study results and caveats: The absence of any CDR3 amino acid sequence shared by expanded clones across subjects suggests that repertoires were private in all groups.

5'RACE with 10-nucleotide random UMIs produced the cDNA. The yield of each sequencing run was over 160 million TCR-beta sequences from 15-18 subjects. TCRdb re-called the 5' RACE reads through MiXCR, storing one row per CDR3 protein. The table shows some 21,000 distinct CDR3 sequences, with around 15% occurring only once. In this sample, this clonotype turned up many times. Its cognate antigen is unknown. The CDR3 sequence is 20 residues long. The J segment lost 2 bases and the V segment lost 3 bases, leaving 21 bases of the junction unmatched. Germline lookup yields CDR1 DFQATT and CDR2 SNEGSKA (reference sequence).

The sequence derives from a female donor with HTLV-1-associated myelopathy (HAM/TSP). The chain carries TRBV20-1 and TRBJ2-7; 11 bases match TRBD2. The material sequenced was PBMCs. The CDR3 DNA is TGCAGTGCTAGTAATATCGGTTCACTAGCGGGAGATGTTCGGGCCTACGAGCAGTACTTC. This sequence encodes CSASNIGSLAGDVRAYEQYF.